These T cell receptor beta chains were read from a single sample in a study of blood T cell repertoires in COVID-19. The protocol was immunoSEQ multiplex PCR, while the TCRdb copy is restricted to in-frame clones and leaves out a portion. The sample holds tens of thousands of clones, about 93% seen once. The sample taken for sequencing was peripheral blood. Receptor source: a human donor in a cohort sampled during active COVID-19. Both conserved end residues are part of each CDR3. The order of the fields is D gene, J gene, V gene, clone size, CDR3 DNA, CDR3 protein. The D gene is left open where the match is weak. Not all rows give a size; the values are once, few, many and, for expanded clones, a class.

NA,TRBJ1-2,TRBV19,NA,TGTGCCAGTAGTATGGGTCAGGGGCCTGGAGATGGCTACACCTTC,CASSMGQGPGDGYTF
NA,TRBJ1-6,TRBV7-3,few,TGTGCCAGCTCGCAGGGTGCCGGTAGTTCACCCCTCCACTTT,CASSQGAGSSPLHF
TRBD1,TRBJ1-2,TRBV5-1,NA,TGCGCCAGCAGCTTGCCCAGACAGGGAGGCGACTATGGCTACACCTTC,CASSLPRQGGDYGYTF
TRBD1,TRBJ1-2,TRBV2,NA,TGTGCCAGCAGTGCGGAGGGGGCGAATGGCTACACCTTC,CASSAEGANGYTF
NA,TRBJ1-1,TRBV14,NA,TGTGCCAGCAGCCAAGCGGGCACTGAAGCTTTCTTT,CASSQAGTEAFF
NA,TRBJ1-5,TRBV6-1,once,TGTGCCAGCAGTGAGTATAATAGCAATCAGCCCCAGCATTTT,CASSEYNSNQPQHF
TRBD2,TRBJ2-7,TRBV11-2,NA,TGTGCCAGCAGCTTAGAAAGACTAGCGGGGCCTTACGAGCAGTACTTC,CASSLERLAGPYEQYF
NA,TRBJ1-1,TRBV4-1,NA,TGCGCCAGCAGCCAAGTAGGCCAGGGGACTGAAGCTTTCTTT,CASSQVGQGTEAFF
NA,TRBJ2-3,TRBV21-1,once,TGTGCCAGCCTCCAGACTAGCGGGGGCCGCACAGATACGCAGTATTTT,CASLQTSGGRTDTQYF
NA,TRBJ2-7,TRBV19,NA,TGTGCCAGTAGTATAGAGTCTGGCGGTTCCTACGAGCAGTACTTC,CASSIESGGSYEQYF
NA,TRBJ2-7,TRBV29-1,NA,TGCAGCGTTGTGATCCCAAACAGAAGCTCCTACGAGCAGTACTTC,CSVVIPNRSSYEQYF